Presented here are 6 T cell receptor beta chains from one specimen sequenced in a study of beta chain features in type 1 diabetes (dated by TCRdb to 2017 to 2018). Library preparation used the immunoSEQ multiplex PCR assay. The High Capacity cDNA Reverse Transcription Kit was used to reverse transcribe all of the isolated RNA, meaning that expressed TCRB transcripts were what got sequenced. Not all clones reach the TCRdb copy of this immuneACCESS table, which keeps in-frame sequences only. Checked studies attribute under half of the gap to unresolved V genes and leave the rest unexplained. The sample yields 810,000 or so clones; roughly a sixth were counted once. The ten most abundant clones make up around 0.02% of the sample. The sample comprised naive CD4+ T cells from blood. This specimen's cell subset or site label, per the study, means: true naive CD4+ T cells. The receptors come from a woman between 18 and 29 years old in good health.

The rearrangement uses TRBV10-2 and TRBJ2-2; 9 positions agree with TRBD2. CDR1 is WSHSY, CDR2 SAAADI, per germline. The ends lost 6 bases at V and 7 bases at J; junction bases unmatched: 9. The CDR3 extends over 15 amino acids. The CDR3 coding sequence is TGCGCCAGCAGAACCGCCGGGACTAGCTTCGGGGAGCTGTTTTTT. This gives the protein CASRTAGTSFGELFF.

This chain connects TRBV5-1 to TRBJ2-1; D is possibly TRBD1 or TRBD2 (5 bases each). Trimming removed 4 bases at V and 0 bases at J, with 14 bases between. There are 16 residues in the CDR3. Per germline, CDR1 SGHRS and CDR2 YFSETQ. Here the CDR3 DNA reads TGCGCCAGCAGCGTGTCCCTTGGGGGCTCCTACAATGAGCAGTTCTTC. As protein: CASSVSLGGSYNEQFF. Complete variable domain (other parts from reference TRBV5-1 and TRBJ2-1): KAGVTQTPRYLIKTRGQQVTLSCSPISGHRSVSWYQQTPGQGLQFLFEYFSETQRNKGNFPGRFSGRQFSNSRSEMNVSTLELGDSALYLCASSVSLGGSYNEQFFGPGTRLTVL.

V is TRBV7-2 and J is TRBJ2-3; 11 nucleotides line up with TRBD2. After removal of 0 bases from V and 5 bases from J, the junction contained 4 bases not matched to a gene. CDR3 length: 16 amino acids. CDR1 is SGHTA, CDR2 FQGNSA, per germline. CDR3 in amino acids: CASSLASGRAGDTQYF. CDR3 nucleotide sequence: TGTGCCAGCAGCTTAGCTAGCGGGAGGGCCGGAGATACGCAGTATTTT.

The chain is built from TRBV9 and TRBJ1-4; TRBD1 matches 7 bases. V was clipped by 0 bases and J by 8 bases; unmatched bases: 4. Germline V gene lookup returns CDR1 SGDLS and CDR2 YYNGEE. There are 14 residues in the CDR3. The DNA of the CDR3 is TGTGCCAGCAGCGTAGACGACAGGGACGAAAAACTGTTTTTT. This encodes CASSVDDRDEKLFF.

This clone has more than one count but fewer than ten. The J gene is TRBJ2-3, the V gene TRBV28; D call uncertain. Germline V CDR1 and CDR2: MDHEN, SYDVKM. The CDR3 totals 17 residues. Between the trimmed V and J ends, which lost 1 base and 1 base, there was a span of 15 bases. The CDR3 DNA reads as TGTGCCAGCAGTTTATCCGAATTAGTAACTGGCACAGATACGCAGTATTTT. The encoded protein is CASSLSELVTGTDTQYF.

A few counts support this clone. This chain's CDR3 is CASSPGPSGANVLTF. Here the CDR3 DNA reads TGTGCCAGCAGCCCGGGGCCTTCTGGGGCCAACGTCCTGACTTTC. The V and J genes are TRBV7-9 and TRBJ2-6; D possibly uses TRBD1 or TRBD2 (5 bases each). Germline V gene sequence: CDR1 SEHNR, CDR2 FQNEAQ (reference sequence). This CDR3 is 15 amino acids long. V lost 5 bases, J lost 1 base, and 9 bases lay in between.